This T cell receptor beta chain was captured by sequencing in a study of blood T cell repertoires in COVID-19 (dated by TCRdb to about 2020). About the full investigation: Samples from collaborators originated in the United States, Italy and Spain and spanned both the acute and convalescent phases of COVID-19. Samples came from the ongoing ImmuneRACE study (first 160 participants) plus 1,254 subjects from 6 global collaborators. Subjects who had been exposed to COVID-19, were actively infected with it, or had recovered from it provided the deeply sampled blood TCRbeta repertoires that made up the dataset. The prospective study material was composed of cDNA or gDNA derived from T cells, B-cell-depleted T cells, or PBMCs. Where available, HLA class I and class II types were obtained from metadata supplied by the sample provider rather than from assay-based typing. The repertoires were made available in a free public database intended to serve as a resource for research on the immune response to SARS-CoV-2. A de-identified subject ID, COVID-19 status, age in years and sex were almost always included in the sample metadata. Study-wide findings and limitations: The amount of clinical and demographic metadata varied by source and participant and was provided uncurated.

Regarding this clone: What this receptor recognizes is not known. Nothing much larger sits one base from this clone, and base qualities are not available.

The immunoSEQ Assay, a bias-controlled multiplex PCR, was used to amplify TCRbeta CDR3 regions from genomic DNA. Per the source publication's procedure: The number of nucleated cells in each sample was estimated by amplification of reference gene primers within the assay. To quantify the absolute abundance of each unique TCRbeta CDR3 rearrangement, sequence reads were collapsed and filtered. For each sample, productive Simpson clonality was calculated by taking the square root of Simpson's diversity index across productive rearrangements. The clones in this table, taken by TCRdb from immuneACCESS, are in-frame only. Not every clone is retained; where verified, under half of the shortfall comes from an unresolved V gene, and the cause of the rest is unknown. The D gene and trimming were derived from the DNA, and the V and J assignments and clone size from that table. In all, the sample holds some 200,000 clones, and more than 75% of those were seen once. The leading ten clones occupy around 15% of the sample.

Participants in the prospective study were aged roughly 18 to 100 years, lived in over 20 United States geographic areas, and enrolled through a virtual design. Cohort assignment in the prospective study relied on participant-reported clinical history from a screening survey and a study questionnaire. Recovered participants in ImmuneRACE Cohort 3 were defined as having two consecutive negative NP/OP PCR tests, clearance from a healthcare professional, or resolution of symptoms. Each participant in the prospective study had whole blood, serum and a nasopharyngeal or oropharyngeal swab collected by mobile phlebotomists. Over a 2-month period, participants in the prospective study had the option of providing additional blood draws and questionnaires. Before DNA extraction, blood samples from the prospective study were shipped at room temperature or frozen. V was cut back by 0 bases and J by 5 bases, leaving a gap of 8 bases between them. Taken from the germline V gene, the CDR1 and CDR2 loops are LGHNA and YNFKEQ. The CDR3 has 13 amino acids, counting the end cysteine and phenylalanine. Solely the CDR3 DNA is kept, with 39 bases framed from the first base.

The sequencing sample was made of PBMCs or T cells enriched from blood (not recorded which). This TCR was sampled from a woman aged 45-65 years who had recovered from COVID-19. The sequence is built from TRBV4-2 and TRBJ2-7; the D gene is unclear. The CDR3 protein is CASSQDQANEQYF. Here is the DNA: TGTGCCAGCAGCCAAGATCAAGCAAACGAGCAGTACTTC.